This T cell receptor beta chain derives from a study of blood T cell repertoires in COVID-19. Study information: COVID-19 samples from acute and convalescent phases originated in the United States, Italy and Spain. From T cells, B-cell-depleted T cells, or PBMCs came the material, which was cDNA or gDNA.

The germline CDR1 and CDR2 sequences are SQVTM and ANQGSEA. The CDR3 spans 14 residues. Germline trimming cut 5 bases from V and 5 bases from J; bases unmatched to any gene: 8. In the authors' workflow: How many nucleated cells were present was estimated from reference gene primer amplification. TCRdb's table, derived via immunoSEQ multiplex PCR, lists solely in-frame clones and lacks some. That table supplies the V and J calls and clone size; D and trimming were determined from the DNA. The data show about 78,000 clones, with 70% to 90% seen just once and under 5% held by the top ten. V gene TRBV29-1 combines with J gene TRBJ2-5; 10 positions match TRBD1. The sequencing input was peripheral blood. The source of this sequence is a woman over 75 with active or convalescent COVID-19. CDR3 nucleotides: TGCAGCGTTCGCCGACAGGGGGCAGGTGAGACCCAGTACTTC. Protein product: CSVRRQGAGETQYF.